This T cell receptor (beta chain) was captured by sequencing in a study of shared clonotypes between healthy human individuals (dated by TCRdb to about 2020). About the investigation overall: Two women and a few men aged 18 to 49 years were included in the cohort. To increase sequencing depth and limit assay-specific biases, TCR repertoire library preparation and sequencing were carried out by different laboratories using diverse techniques. For each donor, CD4 naive and CD4 memory were each run on three plates, CD8 naive on two plates, and CD8 memory on one plate. Between about 0.85 and 9.5 billion PBMCs per donor were obtained by leukapheresis. To estimate repertoire size and how much clonotypes are shared between individuals, the study performed deep sequencing of blood TCR repertoires from a few healthy adults.

Using the deep immunoSEQ assay, multiplex PCR amplified TCR CDR3 regions from genomic DNA. Extracted genomic DNA from each cell subset was distributed evenly across all wells of several immunoSEQ 96-well plates, and each plate was treated as a replicate. For sorted subsets, each replicate PCR was loaded with approximately 200 ng genomic DNA, equivalent to roughly 30,000 T cell genomes. Purified libraries were quantified with a Qubit 3.0 fluorometer, sized on a Bioanalyzer 2100, and re-quantified with the KAPA Library Quantification kit. Every immunoSEQ 96-well plate was sequenced on a dedicated single-read 150-cycle Illumina NextSeq 550 flow cell. As for the original processing: Because the immunoSEQ output included only junctional sequences and no quality scores, the filtering could not be the same as the filtering used for full-length reads. To assign V/J genes and CDR3, sequences were annotated using PyIR, a Python wrapper for IgBLAST v1.9, with IMGT germline references. Any read was removed if the V/J assignment was weak (E-value above 1e-6), the CDR3 was missing, or the read contained stop codons, out-of-frame junctions, or ambiguous translated residues. V3J clonotypes were defined by identical inferred V gene, J gene, and CDR3 amino acid sequence. Percentage overlap between repertoires was calculated by dividing the number of shared unique clonotypes by the size of the smaller repertoire. Three approaches were used to assess repertoire richness: RTK rarefaction, the Chao1 estimator, and Recon v2.1 estimates of unobserved clonotypes. OLGA was used to compute generation probabilities for all TCRbeta clonotypes that the gDNA method yielded from a handful of donors. TCRdb limited this immuneACCESS table to in-frame rearrangements with V and J called. A share of clones is missing; checked studies link under half to unresolved V genes, and the rest is unexplained. V and J calls plus clone size are reproduced from that table; the DNA served to infer D and trimming. The sample profile shows 800,000 or so clones; 95% to 97% of them were found once. Clones ranked in the top ten supply less than 0.3% of the sample.

Concerning this clone: Its antigen has not been determined. Within one base of it there is no much larger clone, and no base qualities were kept. This same CDR3 is encoded by further DNA sequences in the sample.

CD8 naive samples were CD45RO-negative cells positively selected for CCR7, giving a CD45RA+CCR7+ population that excluded TemRA cells. The donors were healthy, HIV-negative adults who had no recently reported acute infections or vaccinations. Only Caucasian adults living in Nashville, Tennessee, USA were represented among the donors. After blood collection by leukapheresis, PBMCs were isolated using Ficoll-Histopaque density gradient centrifugation and then cryopreserved in the vapor phase of liquid nitrogen. Analytical flow cytometry was used to check the purity and quantity of each magnetically sorted T cell population. Genomic DNA was isolated from each sorted fraction and quantified by UV absorbance on a Nanodrop 2000c. Broader findings and caveats from the paper: Based on pairwise subsampling, the degree of clonotype sharing among donors was expected to be affected by sequencing depth. Estimated clonotype richness was generally larger for naive than for memory subsets. Sampling was restricted to blood, and TCR repertoires in tissues likely differ from the TCR repertoires found in blood. Because the study included a small number of donors, the genetic and exposure-history diversity represented was limited. Incomplete sequencing was indicated by rarefaction of sorted-subset datasets, despite the large sequencing depth. Across a handful of donors, about 5.2% of naive CD4, roughly 3.4% of naive CD8, 2% to 2.5% of memory CD4, and about 0.44% of memory CD8 clonotypes were shared. Compared with non-shared clonotypes, the clonotypes found in all four sorted-subset donors had higher generation probabilities.

Cut back by 7 bases and 3 bases, the V and J ends lie 2 bases apart. Taken from the germline V gene, the CDR1 and CDR2 loops are SGDLS and YYNGEE. The CDR3 has 10 amino acids, counting the end cysteine and phenylalanine. The CDR3 DNA has 30 bases and is translated from base 1. Material: naive CD8+ T cells sorted from blood. Sample cell subset or site, as interpreted from the label and publication: CD45RA+CCR7+. The V and J segments used are TRBV9 and TRBJ1-3, with the D gene uncertain. This clonotype was obtained from a young man in good health. The nucleotides are TGTGCCAGCGGTGGAAACACCATATATTTT. The encoded protein is CASGGNTIYF. Reference TRBV9 and TRBJ1-3 genes cover what lies past the CDR3, so the full variable domain is DSGVTQTPKHLITATGQRVTLRCSPRSGDLSVYWYQQSLDQGLQFLIQYYNGEERAKGNILERFSAQQFPDLHSELNLSSLELGDSALYFCASGGNTIYFGEGSWLTVV.